The T cell receptor beta chain described here comes from a study of blood T cells in healthy people across ages. The CDR3 is 12 amino acids. CDR1 is SQVTM and CDR2 is ANQGSEA in the germline V gene. Between the trimmed V and J ends, which lost 7 bases and 1 base, there was a span of 10 bases. Every participating donor contributed 9.5 to 10 milliliters of peripheral blood through a draw. Overall study findings and caveats: Nothing was known about donor CMV status, and this possibly confounded expanded clonotype changes. Greater diversity and more naive CD4+ cells were seen in long-lived donors than in aged donors.

The use of a sample-barcoded 5' primer and a J-beta primer mix characterized a second PCR of about 6 to 11 cycles. Tags on each cDNA molecule came from a template-switch adaptor with 12 random nucleotides. One entry per CDR3 protein, called by TCRdb with MiXCR from the 5' RACE reads. The repertoire holds hundreds of thousands of distinct CDR3 sequences, with 40% to 50% as singletons. A note on this clonotype: Its antigen is not identified.

The chain uses TRBV29-1 and TRBJ1-1; D might be TRBD1 (6 bases). This TCR was recovered from a man between 60 and 75 years old in good health. Specimen: blood. CDR3 bases: TGCAGCGCTGGACAGTCGAACACTGAAGCTTTCTTT. This gives the protein CSAGQSNTEAFF.